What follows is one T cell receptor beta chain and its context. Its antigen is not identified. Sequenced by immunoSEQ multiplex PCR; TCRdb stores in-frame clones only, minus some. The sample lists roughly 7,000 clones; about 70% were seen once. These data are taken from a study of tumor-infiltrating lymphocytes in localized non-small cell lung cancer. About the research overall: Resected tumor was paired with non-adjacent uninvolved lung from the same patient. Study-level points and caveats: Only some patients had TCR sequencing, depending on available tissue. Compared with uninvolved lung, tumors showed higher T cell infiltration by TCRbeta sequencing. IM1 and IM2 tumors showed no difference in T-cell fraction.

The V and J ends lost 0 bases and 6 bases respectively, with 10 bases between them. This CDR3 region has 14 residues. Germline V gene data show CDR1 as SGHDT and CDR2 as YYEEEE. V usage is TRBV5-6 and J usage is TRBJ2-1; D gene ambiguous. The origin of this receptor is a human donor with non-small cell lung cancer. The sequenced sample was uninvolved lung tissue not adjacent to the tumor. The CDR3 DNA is TGTGCCAGCAGCTTGGACGGTTCAAGCAATGAGCAGTTCTTC. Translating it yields CASSLDGSSNEQFF.